The 8 T cell receptor beta chains below come from one sample, sequenced in a study of T cell repertoires in aging, cancer and after chemotherapy. A mixed TRB-A/B primer pool amplified rearranged TRB by multiplex touch-down PCR. MiXCR was run by TCRdb on the multiplex PCR reads, yielding one entry per CDR3 protein. The sample gives several thousand distinct CDR3 sequences, around 34% of which show up once; about an eighth is in the top ten. The template was genomic DNA from peripheral blood, not RNA. Sample: blood. The receptors derive from a human donor in good health. The donor label of this sample is uncertain.

By sample fraction, this clonotype is medium-sized (0.01 to 0.1%). Relative to the germline gene, one junction end is altered; a read error may explain this. The chain joins TRBV27 to TRBJ2-2, with 10 positions matching TRBD1. This CDR3 is built from 15 residues. CDR1 MNHEY and CDR2 SMNVEV come from the germline V gene (reference sequence). This chain's CDR3 is CASRLGQGNAGELFF. For the CDR3, the DNA is TGTGCCAGCAGACTGGGACAGGGGAACGCCGGGGAGCTGTTTTTT.

The J gene is TRBJ1-2, the V gene TRBV11-1, with a tentative D call TRBD1 (5 bases). This CDR3 has 12 amino acids. Germline CDR1 reads SGHAT; CDR2 reads FQDESV (reference sequence). With 3 bases removed from V and 6 bases from J, the gap between germline ends came to 8 bases. In DNA form, the CDR3 reads TGTGCCAGCAGCTTCCAGACAGATGGCTACACCTTC. This codes for CASSFQTDGYTF.

The J gene is TRBJ2-2, the V gene TRBV5-4, with 10 bases matching TRBD2. The germline V gene has CDR1 SGHNT and CDR2 YYREEE (reference sequence). Unmatched junction bases numbered 4, after V lost 4 bases and J lost 1 base. This CDR3 has 16 residues. For the CDR3, the DNA is TGTGCCAGCAGCGTCCGACTAGCGGGGAACACCGGGGAGCTGTTTTTT. It specifies CASSVRLAGNTGELFF.

This clonotype was found a few times. The chain carries TRBV27 and TRBJ2-1, with D perhaps matching TRBD2 (5 bases). CDR1 and CDR2 from the germline V gene are MNHEY and SMNVEV (reference sequence). This CDR3 region has 14 residues. The V end lost 2 bases, the J end lost 3 bases, and 8 bases lay between the germline ends. The CDR3 here is CASSLEGIYNEQFF. CDR3 nucleotides: TGTGCCAGCAGTTTAGAGGGTATCTACAATGAGCAGTTCTTC.

This chain links TRBV6-5 with TRBJ2-3, with TRBD2 identical over 8 bases. This CDR3 comprises 17 residues. CDR1 is MNHEY, CDR2 SVGAGI, per germline. V lost 2 bases to trimming and J lost 9 bases; unmatched junction nucleotides: 16. CDR3 in DNA: TGTGCCAGCAGTTACAGCAGGCGCACCGGGGGGGCAAGGACGCAGTATTTT. This translates into CASSYSRRTGGARTQYF.

This clonotype is deemed medium-sized. The rearrangement uses TRBV5-5 and TRBJ1-5; 7 nucleotides match TRBD1. Germline assignment: CDR1 SGHKS and CDR2 YYEKEE (reference sequence). V lost 3 bases to trimming and J lost 6 bases; unmatched junction nucleotides: 6. The CDR3 spans 14 residues. CDR3 loop: CASSYIQGSQPQHF. The CDR3 coding sequence is TGTGCCAGCAGCTACATACAGGGGAGTCAGCCCCAGCATTTT.

In its sample, this clonotype was seen a few times. This sequence joins TRBV19 and TRBJ1-1; D is unresolved. Germline V gene sequence: CDR1 LNHDA, CDR2 SQIVND (reference sequence). The V end was cut by 5 bases, the J end by 1 base, with 8 bases between. The CDR3 covers 13 residues. The CDR3 DNA follows: TGTGCCAGTAGTGCGGCGGGGAACACTGAAGCTTTCTTT. Translation: CASSAAGNTEAFF.

This clonotype turned up a few times. The rearrangement joins TRBV27 to TRBJ2-3, with D possibly TRBD1 on 6 matching bases. This CDR3 is 15 amino acids long. With 4 bases removed from V and 1 base from J, the gap between germline ends came to 12 bases. Germline V lookup: CDR1 MNHEY, CDR2 SMNVEV (reference sequence). The CDR3 protein is CASSSLRTGTDTQYF. For the CDR3, the DNA is TGTGCCAGCAGTTCCCTGAGGACAGGCACAGATACGCAGTATTTT.